The T cell receptor beta chain described here comes from a study of blood T cells in healthy people across ages. The CDR3 is 16 residues long. The germline CDR1 and CDR2 sequences are MDHEN and SYDVKM. V was pared by 3 bases and J by 5 bases, with 11 bases of the junction left unmatched. Alongside a J-beta primer mix, a sample-barcoded 5' primer served in a second PCR lasting about 7 to 12 cycles. One entry per CDR3 protein results from TCRdb running MiXCR on the 5' RACE reads. Of about 1 million distinct CDR3 sequences listed, more than 35% are singletons. Sequenced sample: blood. The rearrangement links TRBV28 to TRBJ2-7, with 9 bases lining up with TRBD2. The TCR was taken from a woman in her fifties or sixties in good health. Here the CDR3 reads CASSFSLAGPSDEQYF. CDR3 DNA: TGTGCCAGCAGTTTTAGTCTAGCGGGACCTTCCGACGAGCAGTACTTC.